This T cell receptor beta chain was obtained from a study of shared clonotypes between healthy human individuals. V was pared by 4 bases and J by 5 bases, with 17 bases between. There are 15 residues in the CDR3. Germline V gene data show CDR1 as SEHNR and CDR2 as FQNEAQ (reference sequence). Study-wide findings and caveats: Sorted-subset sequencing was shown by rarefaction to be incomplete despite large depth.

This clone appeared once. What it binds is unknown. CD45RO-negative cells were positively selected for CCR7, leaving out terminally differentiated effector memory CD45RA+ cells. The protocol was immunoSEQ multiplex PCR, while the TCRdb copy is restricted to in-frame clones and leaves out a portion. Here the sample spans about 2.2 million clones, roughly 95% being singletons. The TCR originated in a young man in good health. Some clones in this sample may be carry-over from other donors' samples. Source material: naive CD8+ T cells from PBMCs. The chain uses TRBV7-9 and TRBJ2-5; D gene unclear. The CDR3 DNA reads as TGTGCCAGCAGCTCGCCAAACCAGGAGTCGGAGACCCAGTACTTC. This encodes CASSSPNQESETQYF.